Below are 6 T cell receptor beta chains sequenced from a single sample in a study of Tregs in tolerant kidney transplant recipients (dated by TCRdb to the late 2010s). Library prep was done by the immunoSEQ multiplex PCR assay. The table comes from immuneACCESS by way of TCRdb, which keeps in-frame sequences with V and J called. Part of the clones is missing from these tables; in studies checked, under half for an unresolved V gene and the rest for unknown reasons. The sample contains roughly 18,000 clones, roughly four fifths of them found a single time. The top ten clones comprise around 2.5% of the sample. The sample taken for sequencing was Tregs from blood. The receptors here all came from a human donor in good health.

The chain links TRBV11-3 to TRBJ2-2; unclear D gene. The CDR3 has 14 amino acids. From germline, CDR1 is SGHNT and CDR2 YENEEA. V gave up 1 base and J gave up 16 bases, with 19 bases separating them. The CDR3 nucleotides are TGTGCCAGCAGCTTAGGCCCCCCCTCCAATAATAGGTTTTTT. Protein product: CASSLGPPSNNRFF.

This chain connects TRBV27 to TRBJ1-6; a possible D gene is TRBD1 (6 bases). The CDR3 runs to 15 residues. Germline assignment: CDR1 MNHEY and CDR2 SMNVEV (reference sequence). Between the trimmed V and J ends, which lost 2 bases and 8 bases, there was a span of 13 bases. CDR3 in DNA: TGTGCCAGCAGTTTAGCCCAGACAGGCGATTCACCCCTCCACTTT. Protein: CASSLAQTGDSPLHF.

V is TRBV6-6 and J is TRBJ2-7; 7 bases agree with TRBD2. V lost 0 bases, J lost 2 bases, and 7 bases stayed unmatched. CDR3 size: 16 residues. Germline V gives CDR1 MNHNY, CDR2 SVGAGI (reference sequence). The CDR3 loop is CASSYSLQRGTYEQYF. The CDR3 DNA sequence: TGTGCCAGCAGTTACTCTCTCCAGCGGGGAACCTACGAGCAGTACTTC.

By share, this clone counts as medium-sized. The chain couples TRBV30 to TRBJ2-3; 10 bases match TRBD2. The germline V gene has CDR1 GTSNPN and CDR2 SVGIG (reference sequence). The trim removed 2 bases at V and 9 bases at J, leaving 17 bases unmatched. The CDR3 loop spans 17 amino acids. CDR3 nucleotides: TGTGCCTGGAGTTCTCGGAGTAGGACTAGCGGACCGCAGACGCAGTATTTT. Amino acid sequence: CAWSSRSRTSGPQTQYF.

V usage is TRBV11-2 and J usage is TRBJ2-2; D is unclear. CDR3 length: 12 amino acids. Trimming cost V 7 bases and J 1 base, with 4 bases left between them. Germline values: CDR1 SGHAT, CDR2 FQNNGV. The CDR3 sequence is CASIRNTGELFF. The CDR3 nucleotides read TGTGCCAGCATTCGGAACACCGGGGAGCTGTTTTTT.

The V call is TRBV4-1, the J call TRBJ1-2; D gene ambiguous. Germline V lookup: CDR1 MGHRA, CDR2 YSYEKL. This CDR3 spans 15 amino acids. V was trimmed by 0 bases and J by 2 bases, leaving 10 bases between them. This CDR3 reads CASSQDPSLNYGYTF. The DNA for the CDR3 is TGCGCCAGCAGCCAAGATCCGAGCCTAAACTATGGCTACACCTTC.